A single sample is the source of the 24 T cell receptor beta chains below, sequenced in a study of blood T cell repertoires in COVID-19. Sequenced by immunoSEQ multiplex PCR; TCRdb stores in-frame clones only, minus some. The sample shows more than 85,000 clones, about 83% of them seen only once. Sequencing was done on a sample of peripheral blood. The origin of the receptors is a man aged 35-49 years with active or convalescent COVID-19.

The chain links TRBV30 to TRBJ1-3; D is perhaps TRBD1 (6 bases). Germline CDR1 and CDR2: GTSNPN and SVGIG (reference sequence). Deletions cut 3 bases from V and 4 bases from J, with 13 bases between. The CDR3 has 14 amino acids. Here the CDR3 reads CAWRMGAPGNTIYF. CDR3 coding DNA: TGTGCCTGGAGAATGGGGGCTCCAGGAAACACCATATATTTT.

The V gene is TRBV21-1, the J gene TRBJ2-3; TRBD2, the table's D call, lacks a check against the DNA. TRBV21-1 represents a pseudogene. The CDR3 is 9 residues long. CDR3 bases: TGTGCCAGCAGGAAAGAGCGGTATTTT. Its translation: CASRKERYF.

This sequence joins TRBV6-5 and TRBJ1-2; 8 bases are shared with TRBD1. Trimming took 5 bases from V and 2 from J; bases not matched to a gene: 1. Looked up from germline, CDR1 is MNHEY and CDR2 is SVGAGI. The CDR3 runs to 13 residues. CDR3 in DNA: TGTGCCAGCAGTCGGACAGGGAACTATGGCTACACCTTC. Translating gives CASSRTGNYGYTF.

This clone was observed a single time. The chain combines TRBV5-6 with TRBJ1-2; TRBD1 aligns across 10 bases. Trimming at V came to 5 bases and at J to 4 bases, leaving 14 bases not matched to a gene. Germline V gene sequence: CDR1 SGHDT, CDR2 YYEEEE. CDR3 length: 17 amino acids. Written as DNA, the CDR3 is TGTGCCAGCAGTGTTCACCTTGGACAGGGGGGTATCTATGGCTACACCTTC. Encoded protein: CASSVHLGQGGIYGYTF.

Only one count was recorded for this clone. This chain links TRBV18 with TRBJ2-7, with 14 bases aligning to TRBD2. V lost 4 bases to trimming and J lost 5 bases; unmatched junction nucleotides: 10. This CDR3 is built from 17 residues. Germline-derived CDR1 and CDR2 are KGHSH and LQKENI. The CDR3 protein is CASSLMTSGGAGHEQYF. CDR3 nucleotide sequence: TGTGCCAGCTCACTGATGACTAGCGGGGGGGCCGGCCACGAGCAGTACTTC. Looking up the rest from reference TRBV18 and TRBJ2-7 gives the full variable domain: NAGVMQNPRHLVRRRGQEARLRCSPMKGHSHVYWYRQLPEEGLKFMVYLQKENIIDESGMPKERFSAEFPKEGPSILRIQQVVRGDSAAYFCASSLMTSGGAGHEQYFGPGTRLTVT.

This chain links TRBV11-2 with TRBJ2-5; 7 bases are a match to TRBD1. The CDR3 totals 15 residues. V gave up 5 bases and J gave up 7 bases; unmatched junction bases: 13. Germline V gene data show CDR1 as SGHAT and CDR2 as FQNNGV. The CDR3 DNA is TGTGCCAGCAGCGAACTACAGGGGTCAGGCGGGACCCAGTACTTC. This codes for CASSELQGSGGTQYF.

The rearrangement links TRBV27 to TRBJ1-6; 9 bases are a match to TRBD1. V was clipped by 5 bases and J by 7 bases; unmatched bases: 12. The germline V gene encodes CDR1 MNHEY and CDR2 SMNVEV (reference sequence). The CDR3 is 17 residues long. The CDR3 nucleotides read TGTGCCAGCAGTCCCACTACAGGGGGCGAGTTCAATTCACCCCTCCACTTT. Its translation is CASSPTTGGEFNSPLHF.

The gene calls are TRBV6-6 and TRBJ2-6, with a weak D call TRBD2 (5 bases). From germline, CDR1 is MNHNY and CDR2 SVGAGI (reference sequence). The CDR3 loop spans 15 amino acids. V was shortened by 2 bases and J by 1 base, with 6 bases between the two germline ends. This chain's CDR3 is CASSYRGSGANVLTF. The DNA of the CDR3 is TGTGCCAGCAGTTACCGGGGTTCTGGGGCCAACGTCCTGACTTTC.

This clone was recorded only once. In DNA, the CDR3 is TGTGCCAGCAACCCGTCGGGGGGAGGCACTGAAGCTTTCTTT. It is translated as CASNPSGGGTEAFF. The rearrangement uses TRBV9 and TRBJ1-1, with D tentatively TRBD1 (5 bases). V dropped 6 bases and J dropped 4 bases, with 16 bases sitting between them. Germline V gives CDR1 SGDLS, CDR2 YYNGEE. CDR3 length equals 14 residues.

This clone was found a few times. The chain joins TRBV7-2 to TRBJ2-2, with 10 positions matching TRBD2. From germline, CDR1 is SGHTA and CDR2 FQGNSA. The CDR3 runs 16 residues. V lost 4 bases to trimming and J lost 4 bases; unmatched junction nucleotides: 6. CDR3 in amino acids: CASSSSGGALTGELFF. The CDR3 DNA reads TGTGCCAGCAGCTCGAGCGGGGGGGCTCTCACCGGGGAGCTGTTTTTT.

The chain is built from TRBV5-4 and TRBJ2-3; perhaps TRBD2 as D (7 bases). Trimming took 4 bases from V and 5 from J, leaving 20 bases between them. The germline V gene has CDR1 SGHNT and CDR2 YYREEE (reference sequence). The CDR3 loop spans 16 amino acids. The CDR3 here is CASSIPQGGAGDTQYF. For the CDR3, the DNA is TGTGCCAGCAGCATCCCTCAAGGGGGGGCGGGAGATACGCAGTATTTT.

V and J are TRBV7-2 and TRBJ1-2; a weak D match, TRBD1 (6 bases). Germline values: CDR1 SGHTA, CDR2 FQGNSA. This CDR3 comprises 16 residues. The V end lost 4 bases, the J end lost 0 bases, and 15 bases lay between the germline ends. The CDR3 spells CASSYRVLGPNYGYTF. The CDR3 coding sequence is TGTGCCAGCAGCTACAGGGTTTTGGGCCCTAACTATGGCTACACCTTC.

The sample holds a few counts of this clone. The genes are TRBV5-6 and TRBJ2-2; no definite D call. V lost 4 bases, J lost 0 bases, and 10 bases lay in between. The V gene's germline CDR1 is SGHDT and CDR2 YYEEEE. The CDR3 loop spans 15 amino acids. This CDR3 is CASSPLSSNTGELFF. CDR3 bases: TGTGCCAGCAGCCCTCTTAGCTCGAACACCGGGGAGCTGTTTTTT.

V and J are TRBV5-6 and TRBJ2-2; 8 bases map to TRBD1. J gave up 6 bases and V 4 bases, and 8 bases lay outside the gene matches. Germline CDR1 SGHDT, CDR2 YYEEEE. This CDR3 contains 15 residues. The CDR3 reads CASSRRTGWAGELFF. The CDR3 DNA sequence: TGTGCCAGCAGCCGTCGGACAGGGTGGGCCGGGGAGCTGTTTTTT.

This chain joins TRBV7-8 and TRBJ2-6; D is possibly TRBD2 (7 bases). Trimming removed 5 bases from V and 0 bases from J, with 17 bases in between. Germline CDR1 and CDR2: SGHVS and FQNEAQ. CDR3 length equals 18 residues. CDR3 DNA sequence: TGTGCCAGCAGCCCGGGGGGACACTTCACCTCTGGGGCCAACGTCCTGACTTTC. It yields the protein CASSPGGHFTSGANVLTF.

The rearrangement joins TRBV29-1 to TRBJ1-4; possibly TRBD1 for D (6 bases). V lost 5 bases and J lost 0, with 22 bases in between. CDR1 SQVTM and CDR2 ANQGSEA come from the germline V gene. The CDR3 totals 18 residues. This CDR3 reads CSVRPGAGQQATNEKLFF. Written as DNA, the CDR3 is TGCAGCGTTCGCCCAGGGGCCGGCCAACAAGCAACTAATGAAAAACTGTTTTTT.

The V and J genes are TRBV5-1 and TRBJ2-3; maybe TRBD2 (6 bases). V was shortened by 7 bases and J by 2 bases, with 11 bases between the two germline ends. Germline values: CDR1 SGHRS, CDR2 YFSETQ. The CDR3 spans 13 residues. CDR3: CASVGGDTDTQYF. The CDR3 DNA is TGCGCCAGCGTCGGGGGTGACACAGATACGCAGTATTTT.

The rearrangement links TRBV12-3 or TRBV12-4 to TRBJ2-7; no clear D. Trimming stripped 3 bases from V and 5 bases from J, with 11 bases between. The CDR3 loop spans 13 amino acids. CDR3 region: CASSFGQAHEQYF. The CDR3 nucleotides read TGTGCCAGCAGTTTTGGGCAGGCCCACGAGCAGTACTTC.

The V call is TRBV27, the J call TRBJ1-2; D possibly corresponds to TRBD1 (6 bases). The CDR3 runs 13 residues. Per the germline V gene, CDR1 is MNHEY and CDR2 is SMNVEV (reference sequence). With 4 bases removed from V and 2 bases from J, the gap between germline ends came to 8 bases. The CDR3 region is CASSSQGNYGYTF. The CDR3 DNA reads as TGTGCCAGCAGTTCCCAGGGGAACTATGGCTACACCTTC.

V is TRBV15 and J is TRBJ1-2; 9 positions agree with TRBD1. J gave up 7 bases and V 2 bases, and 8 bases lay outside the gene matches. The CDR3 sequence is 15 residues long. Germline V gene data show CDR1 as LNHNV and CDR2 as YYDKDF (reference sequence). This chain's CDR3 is CATSRLEGQGAGYTF. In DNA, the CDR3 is TGTGCCACCAGCAGATTGGAGGGACAGGGCGCTGGCTACACCTTC. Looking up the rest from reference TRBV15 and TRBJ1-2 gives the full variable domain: DAMVIQNPRYQVTQFGKPVTLSCSQTLNHNVMYWYQQKSSQAPKLLFHYYDKDFNNEADTPDNFQSRRPNTSFCFLDIRSPGLGDTAMYLCATSRLEGQGAGYTFGSGTRLTVV.

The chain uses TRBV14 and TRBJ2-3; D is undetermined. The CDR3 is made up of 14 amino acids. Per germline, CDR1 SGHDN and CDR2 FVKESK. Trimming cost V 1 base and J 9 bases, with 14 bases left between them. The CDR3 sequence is CASSQGLAGHTQYF. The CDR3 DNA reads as TGTGCCAGCAGCCAAGGCCTCGCTGGGCACACGCAGTATTTT.

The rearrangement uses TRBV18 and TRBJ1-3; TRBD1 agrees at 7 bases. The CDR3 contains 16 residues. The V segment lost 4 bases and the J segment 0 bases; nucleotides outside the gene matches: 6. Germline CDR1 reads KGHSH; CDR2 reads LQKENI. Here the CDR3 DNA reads TGTGCCAGCTCACACGACAGGGCGATCTCTGGAAACACCATATATTTT. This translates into CASSHDRAISGNTIYF.

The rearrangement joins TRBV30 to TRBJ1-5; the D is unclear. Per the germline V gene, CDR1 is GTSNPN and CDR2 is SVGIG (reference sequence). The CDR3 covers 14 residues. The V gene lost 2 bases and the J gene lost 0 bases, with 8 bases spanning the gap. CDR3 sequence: CAWSSVASNQPQHF. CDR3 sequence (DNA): TGTGCCTGGAGTTCGGTAGCTAGCAATCAGCCCCAGCATTTT.

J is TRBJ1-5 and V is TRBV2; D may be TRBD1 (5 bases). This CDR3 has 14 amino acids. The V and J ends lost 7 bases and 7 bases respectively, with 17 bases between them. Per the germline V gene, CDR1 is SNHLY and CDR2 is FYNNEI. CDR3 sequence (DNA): TGTGCCAGCACCGGGGGGGGTGGTGGACAGCCCCAGCATTTT. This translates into CASTGGGGGQPQHF. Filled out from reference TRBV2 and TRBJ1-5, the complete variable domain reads EPEVTQTPSHQVTQMGQEVILRCVPISNHLYFYWYRQILGQKVEFLVSFYNNEISEKSEIFDDQFSVERPDGSNFTLKIRSTKLEDSAMYFCASTGGGGGQPQHFGDGTRLSIL.